One sample yielded the 5 T cell receptor beta chains listed below, sequenced in a study of breast tumors, draining lymph nodes, adjacent tissues. TCRdb fed the multiplex PCR reads into MiXCR, producing one record per CDR3 protein. Of about 230,000 distinct CDR3 sequences in the sample, about 30% are singletons; the top ten hold about 1.4%. Breast cancer patients provided tissue from their axillary draining lymph nodes. Sequenced material: axillary lymph node tissue. These receptor sequences come from a female donor with breast cancer. Some clones in this sample may be carry-over from other donors' samples.

This clonotype was recorded at least ten times. V usage is TRBV7-6 and J usage is TRBJ2-2; TRBD2 aligns across 7 bases. The germline V gene has CDR1 SGHVS and CDR2 FNYEAQ. CDR3 length equals 15 residues. V was pared by 6 bases and J by 4 bases, with 8 bases of the junction left unmatched. This CDR3 reads CASSPTTSVTGELFF. In DNA form, the CDR3 reads TGTGCCAGCAGTCCCACTACTAGCGTCACCGGGGAGCTGTTTTTT.

The chain carries TRBV12-3 or TRBV12-4 and TRBJ2-1; D might be TRBD2 (5 bases). V was pared by 3 bases and J by 8 bases, with 17 bases between. The CDR3 consists of 15 residues. CDR3 amino acids: CASSFRGNSHDEQFF. As DNA, the CDR3 is TGTGCCAGCAGTTTCCGGGGAAATAGCCACGATGAGCAGTTCTTC.

This clonotype was seen only a few times. A read error may explain this, as a much larger clone is one base away. This chain links TRBV10-3 with TRBJ2-5; D might be TRBD2 (5 bases). With 5 bases removed from V and 1 base from J, the gap between germline ends came to 14 bases. CDR1 and CDR2 from the germline V gene are ENHRY and SYGVKD. This CDR3 has 15 amino acids. The CDR3 DNA reads as TGTGCCATCAGTACTCGGGAAGTGGGCCAAGAGACCCAGTACTTC. Amino acids: CAISTREVGQETQYF.

The chain is built from TRBV28 and TRBJ1-2; TRBD1 matches 12 bases. Trimming cost V 2 bases and J 8 bases; bases outside gene matches: 9. The CDR3 length is 16 residues. The germline V gene has CDR1 MDHEN and CDR2 SYDVKM. CDR3 amino acids: CASSLGGTGGKGGYTF. The CDR3 DNA reads TGTGCCAGCAGTTTAGGTGGGACAGGGGGCAAGGGCGGCTACACCTTC.

This clonotype was detected ten times or more. The chain joins TRBV20-1 to TRBJ1-3, with D perhaps TRBD1 (5 bases). CDR3 length: 16 amino acids. Germline CDR1 reads DFQATT; CDR2 reads SNEGSKA (reference sequence). V was shortened by 0 bases and J by 0 bases, with 12 bases between the two germline ends. As DNA, the CDR3 is TGCAGTGCTAGAGATGTACGACAGATCTCTGGAAACACCATATATTTT. Translated: CSARDVRQISGNTIYF.